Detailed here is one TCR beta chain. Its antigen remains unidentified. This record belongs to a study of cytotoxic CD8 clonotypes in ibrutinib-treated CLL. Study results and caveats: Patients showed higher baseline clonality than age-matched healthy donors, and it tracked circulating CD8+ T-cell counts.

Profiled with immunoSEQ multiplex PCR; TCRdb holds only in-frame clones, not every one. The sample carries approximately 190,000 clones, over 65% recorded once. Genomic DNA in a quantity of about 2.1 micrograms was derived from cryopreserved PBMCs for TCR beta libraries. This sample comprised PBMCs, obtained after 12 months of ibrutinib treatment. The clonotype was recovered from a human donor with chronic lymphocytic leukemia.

In nucleotides, the CDR3 is TGCAGCGTTGCCCCAAGGACAGGGAGGACTGGCTACACCTTC. It is translated as CSVAPRTGRTGYTF. This chain connects TRBV29-1 to TRBJ1-2; the match to TRBD1 covers 8 bases. The CDR3 has 14 residues. The germline CDR1 and CDR2 sequences are SQVTM and ANQGSEA. J was trimmed by 7 bases and V by 4 bases; bases with no gene match: 11.